One sample yielded the 27 T cell receptor beta chains listed below, sequenced in a study of T cell responses to AZD1222 COVID-19 vaccine. Clones were read by immunoSEQ multiplex PCR, and TCRdb kept only the in-frame ones, dropping some. The data contain 92,000 or so clones, about 91% of them singletons. This sample comprised peripheral blood, obtained 28 days after the second AZD1222 dose. These receptors were collected from an adult who received the AZD1222 COVID-19 vaccine.

The chain joins TRBV27 to TRBJ2-7; the D gene is possibly TRBD1 (6 bases). The V end was cut by 5 bases, the J end by 3 bases, with 11 bases between. CDR1 is MNHEY and CDR2 is SMNVEV in the germline V gene (reference sequence). This CDR3 has 13 amino acids. CDR3 sequence reads: CASSRQANYEQYF. CDR3 DNA: TGTGCCAGCAGTCGACAGGCCAACTACGAGCAGTACTTC.

V usage is TRBV18 and J usage is TRBJ1-5, with unresolved D. Trimming removed 0 bases at V and 2 bases at J, with 11 bases between. Germline CDR1 and CDR2: KGHSH and LQKENI. The CDR3 contains 16 residues. The CDR3, as DNA: TGTGCCAGCTCACCACCTCTTGGGCAGGGCAATCAGCCCCAGCATTTT. Encoded protein: CASSPPLGQGNQPQHF. The complete variable domain, with remaining parts taken from reference TRBV18 and TRBJ1-5, reads NAGVMQNPRHLVRRRGQEARLRCSPMKGHSHVYWYRQLPEEGLKFMVYLQKENIIDESGMPKERFSAEFPKEGPSILRIQQVVRGDSAAYFCASSPPLGQGNQPQHFGDGTRLSIL.

This chain joins TRBV21-1 and TRBJ1-5; the table assigns TRBD1, which was not confirmed against the DNA. TRBV21-1 constitutes a pseudogene. CDR3 length equals 19 residues. CDR3 protein: CASRPSEDRSASCNQPQHF. CDR3 DNA: TGTGCCAGCAGGCCATCTGAGGACAGGTCGGCTAGTTGCAATCAGCCCCAGCATTTT.

The chain links TRBV19 to TRBJ1-2; D is ambiguous. This CDR3 spans 13 amino acids. Trimming cost V 4 bases and J 2 bases, with 8 bases left between them. Germline CDR1 LNHDA, CDR2 SQIVND (reference sequence). In nucleotides, the CDR3 is TGTGCCAGTAGTAGTACGGACAACTATGGCTACACCTTC. Residues: CASSSTDNYGYTF.

The CDR3 DNA is TGTGCCAGCAGTACAGGGTATGGCTACACCTTC. It translates to CASSTGYGYTF. The J gene is TRBJ1-2, the V gene TRBV6-1, with D possibly matching TRBD1 (6 bases). The germline CDR1 and CDR2 sequences are MNHNS and SASEGT. The germline V and J ends were trimmed by 5 bases and 5 bases, with 6 bases remaining between them. The CDR3 loop spans 11 amino acids.

The chain is built from TRBV6-5 and TRBJ1-1; maybe TRBD1 (6 bases). The CDR3 totals 15 residues. The germline V gene encodes CDR1 MNHEY and CDR2 SVGAGI. V lost 7 bases, J lost 3 bases, and 18 bases lay in between. Here the CDR3 reads CASKADSRFDTEAFF. The CDR3 DNA is TGTGCCAGCAAGGCGGACAGCCGTTTTGACACTGAAGCTTTCTTT.

This chain links TRBV3-1 (or the pseudogene TRBV3-2) with TRBJ1-5; a weak D match, TRBD1 (5 bases). Trimming stripped 1 base from V and 6 bases from J, with 7 bases between. The CDR3 has 13 amino acids. The germline V gene encodes CDR1 LGHDT and CDR2 YNNKEL (reference sequence). The CDR3 DNA follows: TGTGCCAGCAGCCAAGCGGGGGGTCAGCCCCAGCATTTT. Amino acid sequence: CASSQAGGQPQHF.

V and J are TRBV7-9 and TRBJ1-2; D ambiguous. This CDR3 is built from 13 residues. CDR1 is SEHNR and CDR2 is FQNEAQ in the germline V gene (reference sequence). V was trimmed by 2 bases and J by 4 bases, leaving 8 bases between them. The CDR3 spells CASSLTPLYGYTF. The DNA of the CDR3 is TGTGCCAGCAGCTTAACCCCCCTCTATGGCTACACCTTC.

This chain uses TRBV3-1 (or the pseudogene TRBV3-2) with TRBJ1-2, with D unresolved. Per germline, CDR1 LGHDT and CDR2 YNNKEL (reference sequence). The CDR3 is 15 amino acids. V was clipped by 5 bases and J by 9 bases, with 22 bases between them. CDR3 DNA sequence: TGTGCCAGCAGCTCATACCCCCTGACGGGGAATCGCTACACCTTC. It is translated as CASSSYPLTGNRYTF.

V usage is TRBV27 and J usage is TRBJ1-6; D is possibly TRBD1 (6 bases). Trimming cost V 0 bases and J 0 bases, with 9 bases left between them. The CDR3 contains 17 residues. The germline gives CDR1 MNHEY, CDR2 SMNVEV (reference sequence). Here the CDR3 DNA reads TGTGCCAGCAGTTTATCGGGGGCGACCTCCTATAATTCACCCCTCCACTTT. Amino acids: CASSLSGATSYNSPLHF.

The J gene is TRBJ1-1, the V gene TRBV6-5; 8 bases agree with TRBD1. CDR1 and CDR2 from the germline V gene are MNHEY and SVGAGI. Germline trimming cut 6 bases from V and 4 bases from J; bases unmatched to any gene: 10. This CDR3 has 15 residues. The CDR3 sequence is CASRYRGGPVTEAFF. CDR3 DNA sequence: TGTGCCAGCAGGTACAGGGGGGGACCCGTCACTGAAGCTTTCTTT.

This chain joins TRBV9 and TRBJ1-1; no definite D call. Germline V gives CDR1 SGDLS, CDR2 YYNGEE. CDR3 length: 15 residues. Trimming removed 3 bases from V and 6 bases from J, with 18 bases in between. For the CDR3, the DNA is TGTGCCAGCAGCGCCTCCGTCCGTGTAGGCGCTGAAGCTTTCTTT. Translation: CASSASVRVGAEAFF.

This clone was counted between two and nine times. The CDR3 is CASSSPDGRNSGNTIYF. In DNA form, the CDR3 reads TGCGCCAGCAGCTCACCGGACGGTCGAAACTCTGGAAACACCATATATTTT. The rearrangement joins TRBV5-1 to TRBJ1-3; D is unclear. Germline V gene sequence: CDR1 SGHRS, CDR2 YFSETQ. The CDR3 is 17 residues long. Trimming shortened V by 3 bases and J by 0 bases, and 16 bases separated the two germline ends. The whole variable domain, filled in from reference TRBV5-1 and TRBJ1-3, reads KAGVTQTPRYLIKTRGQQVTLSCSPISGHRSVSWYQQTPGQGLQFLFEYFSETQRNKGNFPGRFSGRQFSNSRSEMNVSTLELGDSALYLCASSSPDGRNSGNTIYFGEGSWLTVV.

The CDR3, as DNA: TGCGCCAGCAGCCAATTGGGACTGGTTACTGGAAACACCATATATTTT. This sequence encodes CASSQLGLVTGNTIYF. J is TRBJ1-3 and V is TRBV4-1; tentatively, D is TRBD1 (5 bases). The ends were cut back, 2 bases at V and 2 bases at J, with 13 bases in the middle. This CDR3 has 16 amino acids. Germline CDR1 is MGHRA and CDR2 is YSYEKL.

This clone was found once. The V call is TRBV5-1, the J call TRBJ2-7; 7 bases agree with TRBD2. CDR3 length equals 14 residues. Germline CDR1 and CDR2: SGHRS and YFSETQ. Trimming cost V 4 bases and J 0 bases; bases outside gene matches: 4. DNA for the CDR3: TGCGCCAGCAGCGTAGGGACTATCTCCTACGAGCAGTACTTC. Its protein product is CASSVGTISYEQYF.

The chain is built from TRBV19 and TRBJ1-1; D is ambiguous. CDR1 is LNHDA and CDR2 is SQIVND in the germline V gene (reference sequence). This CDR3 comprises 13 residues. V was clipped by 5 bases and J by 5 bases, with 12 bases between them. CDR3 residues: CASSVSTRTEAFF. DNA of the CDR3: TGTGCCAGTAGTGTTTCAACCAGAACTGAAGCTTTCTTT.

The chain recombines TRBV14 with TRBJ1-2; TRBD1 agrees at 7 bases. The CDR3 loop spans 13 amino acids. Trimming cost V 8 bases and J 2 bases; bases outside gene matches: 5. Germline values: CDR1 SGHDN, CDR2 FVKESK. The CDR3 DNA follows: TGTGCCAGCCGATCAGGGGGGAACTATGGCTACACCTTC. This gives the protein CASRSGGNYGYTF.

The chain couples TRBV5-4 to TRBJ2-1, with 7 bases that match TRBD1. CDR3 length: 16 residues. Germline values: CDR1 SGHNT, CDR2 YYREEE (reference sequence). With 4 bases clipped from V and 1 base from J, the junction kept 8 bases outside the gene matches. This chain's CDR3 is CASSPGPGQSYNEQFF. The CDR3 DNA reads as TGTGCCAGCAGCCCCGGTCCGGGACAGTCCTACAATGAGCAGTTCTTC.

The chain uses TRBV7-3 and TRBJ2-3, with no clear D. Looked up from germline, CDR1 is SGHTA and CDR2 is FQGTGA. The CDR3 is made up of 15 amino acids. Trimming stripped 0 bases from V and 6 bases from J, with 13 bases between. The CDR3 region is CASSLTRTPRDTQYF. DNA for the CDR3: TGTGCCAGCAGCTTAACGAGGACGCCGAGGGATACGCAGTATTTT. Full variable domain (rest looked up from reference TRBV7-3 and TRBJ2-3): GAGVSQTPSNKVTEKGKYVELRCDPISGHTALYWYRQSLGQGPEFLIYFQGTGAADDSGLPNDRFFAVRPEGSVSTLKIQRTERGDSAVYLCASSLTRTPRDTQYFGPGTRLTVL.

The chain carries TRBV6-1 and TRBJ2-7; D gene ambiguous. The CDR3 totals 14 residues. Germline V gene sequence: CDR1 MNHNS, CDR2 SASEGT. V shed 3 bases and J shed 0 bases, with 9 bases lying between them. CDR3 DNA: TGTGCCAGCAGTGACAGGTTTAGCTCCTACGAGCAGTACTTC. Protein sequence: CASSDRFSSYEQYF.

The chain has TRBV7-3 and TRBJ2-1, with 12 bases lining up with TRBD2. V lost 5 bases and J lost 7; bases outside the gene matches: 6. This CDR3 contains 15 residues. CDR1 and CDR2 (germline): SGHTA, FQGTGA. CDR3 bases: TGTGCCAGCAGCCCGACTAGCGGGGGACAGAATGAGCAGTTCTTC. This gives the protein CASSPTSGGQNEQFF.

The chain joins TRBV6-4 to TRBJ1-5; D uncertain. Germline CDR1 MRHNA, CDR2 SNTAGT. The V end was cut by 4 bases, the J end by 1 base, with 5 bases between. The CDR3 runs 13 residues. This CDR3 is CASSVGSNQPQHF. The CDR3 nucleotides read TGTGCCAGCAGTGTGGGGAGCAATCAGCCCCAGCATTTT.

The V gene is TRBV3-1 (or the pseudogene TRBV3-2), the J gene TRBJ1-1; D is perhaps TRBD1 (6 bases). Trimming pared 0 bases from V and 0 bases from J, leaving 11 bases between. In germline, CDR1 is LGHDT, CDR2 YNNKEL (reference sequence). The CDR3 consists of 16 residues. CDR3 region: CASSQEWGPLNTEAFF. CDR3 in DNA: TGTGCCAGCAGCCAAGAGTGGGGGCCCCTGAACACTGAAGCTTTCTTT.

This rearrangement joins TRBV5-6 to TRBJ1-5; tentatively, D is TRBD1 (5 bases). In germline, CDR1 is SGHDT, CDR2 YYEEEE. V lost 3 bases to trimming and J lost 3 bases, with 13 bases between them. The CDR3 is made up of 15 amino acids. CDR3 nucleotide sequence: TGTGCCAGCAGCTGGGGGGTGCAGGACAATCAGCCCCAGCATTTT. Translated, it gives CASSWGVQDNQPQHF.

The rearrangement joins TRBV30 to TRBJ2-3; a weak D match, TRBD2 (5 bases). V was clipped by 2 bases and J by 5 bases, with 11 bases between them. CDR3 length equals 13 residues. Germline lookup yields CDR1 GTSNPN and CDR2 SVGIG (reference sequence). CDR3 region: CAWSRNGGDTQYF. The CDR3 nucleotides read TGTGCCTGGAGTAGGAACGGAGGAGATACGCAGTATTTT.

In regard to this clone: This same CDR3 is encoded by further DNA sequences in the sample. The V and J genes are TRBV11-3 and TRBJ1-1; D unclear. The CDR3 runs to 13 residues. The V end was cut by 0 bases, the J end by 1 base, with 3 bases between. Germline CDR1 is SGHNT and CDR2 is YENEEA. CDR3 residues: CASSLEENTEAFF. Written as DNA, the CDR3 is TGTGCCAGCAGCTTAGAGGAGAACACTGAAGCTTTCTTT.

The V call is TRBV18, the J call TRBJ2-3; D remains unclear. Looked up from germline, CDR1 is KGHSH and CDR2 is LQKENI. V lost 5 bases and J lost 4, with 19 bases in between. This CDR3 is built from 16 residues. The CDR3 DNA follows: TGTGCCAGCTCAGACCCTCAGACCTCTTCTCCAGATACGCAGTATTTT. Its protein product is CASSDPQTSSPDTQYF. The whole variable domain, filled in from reference TRBV18 and TRBJ2-3, reads NAGVMQNPRHLVRRRGQEARLRCSPMKGHSHVYWYRQLPEEGLKFMVYLQKENIIDESGMPKERFSAEFPKEGPSILRIQQVVRGDSAAYFCASSDPQTSSPDTQYFGPGTRLTVL.